A few counts support the clone carrying this TCR beta chain. Its cognate antigen is unknown. Here the CDR3 omits its conserved ending phenylalanine or tryptophan, so a read error is the likely source. Sorted CD4+ subsets: naive, central memory, regulatory, stem cell-like memory (CD45RO/CCR7/CD25/CD127/CD95/CD27 panel). The sample is drawn from a study of beta chain features in type 1 diabetes. Since all of the isolated RNA was reverse transcribed, expressed TCRB transcripts were what got sequenced. Libraries were prepared by immunoSEQ multiplex PCR; TCRdb keeps only in-frame clonotypes and omits some of them. This table holds about 650,000 clones, around an eighth found once. Broader study findings: There was a moderate but significant shortening of TCRB CDR3s in all four CD4+ subsets of Type 1 diabetes patients. Any PCR bias toward short templates would affect both groups alike.

V dropped 4 bases and J dropped 4; count of bases not matched to a gene: 7. CDR3 length: 15 residues. CDR1 and CDR2 from the germline V gene are SGHAT and FQNNGV. V usage is TRBV11-2 and J usage is TRBJ2-3, with TRBD1 matching 8 bases. The clonotype comes from a man younger than 45 with type 1 diabetes. Sequenced input: naive CD4+ T cells from blood. The chain's CDR3 is CASSYTGGWADTQYL. The CDR3 nucleotides are TGTGCCAGCAGCTATACAGGGGGATGGGCAGATACGCAGTATCTT.